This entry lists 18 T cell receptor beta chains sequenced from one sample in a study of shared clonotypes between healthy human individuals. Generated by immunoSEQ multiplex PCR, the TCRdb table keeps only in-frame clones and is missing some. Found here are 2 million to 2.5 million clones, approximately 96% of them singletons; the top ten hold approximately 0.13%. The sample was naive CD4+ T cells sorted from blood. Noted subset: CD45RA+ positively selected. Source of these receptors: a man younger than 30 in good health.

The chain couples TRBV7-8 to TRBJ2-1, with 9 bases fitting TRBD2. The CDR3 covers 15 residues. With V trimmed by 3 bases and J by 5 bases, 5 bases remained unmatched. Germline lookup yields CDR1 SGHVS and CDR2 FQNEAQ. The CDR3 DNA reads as TGTGCCAGCAGCTTCCTAGCGGGGTACGACAATGAGCAGTTCTTC. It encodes CASSFLAGYDNEQFF. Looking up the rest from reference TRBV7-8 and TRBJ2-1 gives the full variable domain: GAGVSQSPRYKVAKRGQDVALRCDPISGHVSLFWYQQALGQGPEFLTYFQNEAQLDKSGLPSDRFFAERPEGSVSTLKIQRTQQEDSAVYLCASSFLAGYDNEQFFGPGTRLTVL.

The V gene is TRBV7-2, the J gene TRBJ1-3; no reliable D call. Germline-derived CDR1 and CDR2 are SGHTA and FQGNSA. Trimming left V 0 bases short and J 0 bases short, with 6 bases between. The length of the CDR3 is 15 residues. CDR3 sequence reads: CASSLAGNSGNTIYF. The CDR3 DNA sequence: TGTGCCAGCAGCTTAGCCGGTAACTCTGGAAACACCATATATTTT.

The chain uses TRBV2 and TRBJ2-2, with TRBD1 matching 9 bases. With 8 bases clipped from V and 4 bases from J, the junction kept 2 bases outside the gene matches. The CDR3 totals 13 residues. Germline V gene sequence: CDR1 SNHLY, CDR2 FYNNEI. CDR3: CASSTGGTGELFF. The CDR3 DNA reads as TGTGCCAGCTCGACAGGGGGCACCGGGGAGCTGTTTTTT.

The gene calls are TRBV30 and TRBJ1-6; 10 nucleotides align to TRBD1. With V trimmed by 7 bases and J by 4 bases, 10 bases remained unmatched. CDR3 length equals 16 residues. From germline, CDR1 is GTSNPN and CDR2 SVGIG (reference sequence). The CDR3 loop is CASGRQGAFYNSPLHF. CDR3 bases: TGTGCCTCTGGACGACAGGGGGCCTTTTATAATTCACCCCTCCACTTT.

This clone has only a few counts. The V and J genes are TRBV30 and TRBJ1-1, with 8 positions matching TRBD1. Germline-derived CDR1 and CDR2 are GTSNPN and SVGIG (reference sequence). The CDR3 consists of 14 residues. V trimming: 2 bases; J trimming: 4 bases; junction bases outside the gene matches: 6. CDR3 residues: CAWSPSDRVTEAFF. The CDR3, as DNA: TGTGCCTGGAGTCCTTCGGACAGGGTCACTGAAGCTTTCTTT. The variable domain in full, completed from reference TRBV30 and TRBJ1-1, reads SQTIHQWPATLVQPVGSPLSLECTVEGTSNPNLYWYRQAAGRGLQLLFYSVGIGQISSEVPQNLSASRPQDRQFILSSKKLLLSDSGFYLCAWSPSDRVTEAFFGQGTRLTVV.

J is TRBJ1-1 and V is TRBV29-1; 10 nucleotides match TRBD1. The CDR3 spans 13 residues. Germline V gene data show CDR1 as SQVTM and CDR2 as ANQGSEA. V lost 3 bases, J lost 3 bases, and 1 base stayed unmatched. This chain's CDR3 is CSVDGQGDTEAFF. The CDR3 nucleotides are TGCAGCGTTGACGGACAGGGGGACACTGAAGCTTTCTTT.

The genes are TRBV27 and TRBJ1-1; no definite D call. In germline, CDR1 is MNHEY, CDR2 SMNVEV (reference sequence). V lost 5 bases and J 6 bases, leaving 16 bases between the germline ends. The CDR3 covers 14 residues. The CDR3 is CASSRFPGGAEAFF. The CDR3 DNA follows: TGTGCCAGCAGTCGGTTTCCAGGCGGGGCTGAAGCTTTCTTT.

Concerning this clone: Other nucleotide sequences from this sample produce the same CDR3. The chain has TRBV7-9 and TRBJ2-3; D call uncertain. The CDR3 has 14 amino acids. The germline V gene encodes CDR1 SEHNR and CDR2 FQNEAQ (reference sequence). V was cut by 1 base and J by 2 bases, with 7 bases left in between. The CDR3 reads CASSLEGLTDTQYF. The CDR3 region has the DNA TGTGCCAGCAGCTTAGAAGGCCTCACAGATACGCAGTATTTT. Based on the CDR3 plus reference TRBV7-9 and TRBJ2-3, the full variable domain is DTGVSQNPRHKITKRGQNVTFRCDPISEHNRLYWYRQTLGQGPEFLTYFQNEAQLEKSRLLSDRFSAERPKGSFSTLEIQRTEQGDSAMYLCASSLEGLTDTQYFGPGTRLTVL.

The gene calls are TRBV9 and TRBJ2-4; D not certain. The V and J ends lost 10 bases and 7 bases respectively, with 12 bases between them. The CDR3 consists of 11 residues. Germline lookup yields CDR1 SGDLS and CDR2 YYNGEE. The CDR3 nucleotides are TGTGCCCAGTCGGTGGGGAACATTCAGTACTTC. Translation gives CAQSVGNIQYF.

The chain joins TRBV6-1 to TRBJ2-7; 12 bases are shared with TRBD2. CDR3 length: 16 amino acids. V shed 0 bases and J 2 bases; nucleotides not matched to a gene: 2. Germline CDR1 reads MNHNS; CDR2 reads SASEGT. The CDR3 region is CASSEAPSGGAYEQYF. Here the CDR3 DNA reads TGTGCCAGCAGTGAAGCTCCTAGCGGGGGGGCCTACGAGCAGTACTTC.

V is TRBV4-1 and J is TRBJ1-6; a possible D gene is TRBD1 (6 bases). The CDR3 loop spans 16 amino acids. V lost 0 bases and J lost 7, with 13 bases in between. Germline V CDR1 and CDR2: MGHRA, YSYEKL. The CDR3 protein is CASSQDRTRGNSPLHF. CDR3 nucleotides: TGCGCCAGCAGCCAAGATCGTACCAGGGGAAATTCACCCCTCCACTTT.

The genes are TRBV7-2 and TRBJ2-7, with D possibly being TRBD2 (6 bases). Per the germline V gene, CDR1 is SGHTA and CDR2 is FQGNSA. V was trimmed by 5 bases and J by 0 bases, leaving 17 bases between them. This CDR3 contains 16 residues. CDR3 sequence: CASSLDGGLSSYEQYF. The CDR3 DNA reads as TGTGCCAGCAGCCTGGACGGGGGTCTGAGCTCCTACGAGCAGTACTTC. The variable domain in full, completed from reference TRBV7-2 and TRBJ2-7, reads GAGVSQSPSNKVTEKGKDVELRCDPISGHTALYWYRQSLGQGLEFLIYFQGNSAPDKSGLPSDRFSAERTGGSVSTLTIQRTQQEDSAVYLCASSLDGGLSSYEQYFGPGTRLTVT.

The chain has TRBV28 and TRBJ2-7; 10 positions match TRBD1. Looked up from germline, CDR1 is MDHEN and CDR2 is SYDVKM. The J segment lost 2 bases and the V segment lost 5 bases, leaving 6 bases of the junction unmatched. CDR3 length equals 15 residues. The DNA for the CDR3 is TGTGCCAGCAGTGTAAGACAGGGGGCCGCCTACGAGCAGTACTTC. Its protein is CASSVRQGAAYEQYF.

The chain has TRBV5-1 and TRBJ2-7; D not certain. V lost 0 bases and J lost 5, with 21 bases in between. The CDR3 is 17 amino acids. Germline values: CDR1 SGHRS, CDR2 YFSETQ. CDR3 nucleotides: TGCGCCAGCAGCTTGGGAGATACGAGACTGGTACATCACGAGCAGTACTTC. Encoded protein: CASSLGDTRLVHHEQYF.

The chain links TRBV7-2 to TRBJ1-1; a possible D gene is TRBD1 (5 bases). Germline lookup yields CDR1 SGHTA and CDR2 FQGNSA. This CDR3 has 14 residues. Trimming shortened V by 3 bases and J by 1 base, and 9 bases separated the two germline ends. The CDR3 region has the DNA TGTGCCAGCAGCTTCTTCGACAGGAACACTGAAGCTTTCTTT. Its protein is CASSFFDRNTEAFF. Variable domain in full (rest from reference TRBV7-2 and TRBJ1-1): GAGVSQSPSNKVTEKGKDVELRCDPISGHTALYWYRQSLGQGLEFLIYFQGNSAPDKSGLPSDRFSAERTGGSVSTLTIQRTQQEDSAVYLCASSFFDRNTEAFFGQGTRLTVV.

The CDR3 nucleotides read TGTGCCAGCAGCTATGGGGCAGGGGTCTACGAGCAGTACTTC. This translates into CASSYGAGVYEQYF. The chain employs TRBV7-2 and TRBJ2-7, with D possibly TRBD1 on 6 matching bases. The CDR3 is made up of 14 amino acids. CDR1 is SGHTA and CDR2 is FQGNSA in the germline V gene. Trimming shortened V by 4 bases and J by 3 bases, and 13 bases separated the two germline ends.

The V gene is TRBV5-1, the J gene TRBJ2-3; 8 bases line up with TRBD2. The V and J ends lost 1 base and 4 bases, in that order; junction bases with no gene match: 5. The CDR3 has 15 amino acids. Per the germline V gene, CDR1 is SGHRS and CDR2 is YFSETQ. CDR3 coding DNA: TGCGCCAGCAGCTTGATTAGCGGGATCGCAGATACGCAGTATTTT. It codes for CASSLISGIADTQYF.

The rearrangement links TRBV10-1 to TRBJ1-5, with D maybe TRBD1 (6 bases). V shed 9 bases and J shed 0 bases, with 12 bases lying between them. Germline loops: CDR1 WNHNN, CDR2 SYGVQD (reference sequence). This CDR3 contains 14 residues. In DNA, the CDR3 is TGCGCCAGAACACAGGGTTTTAGCAATCAGCCCCAGCATTTT. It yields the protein CARTQGFSNQPQHF.